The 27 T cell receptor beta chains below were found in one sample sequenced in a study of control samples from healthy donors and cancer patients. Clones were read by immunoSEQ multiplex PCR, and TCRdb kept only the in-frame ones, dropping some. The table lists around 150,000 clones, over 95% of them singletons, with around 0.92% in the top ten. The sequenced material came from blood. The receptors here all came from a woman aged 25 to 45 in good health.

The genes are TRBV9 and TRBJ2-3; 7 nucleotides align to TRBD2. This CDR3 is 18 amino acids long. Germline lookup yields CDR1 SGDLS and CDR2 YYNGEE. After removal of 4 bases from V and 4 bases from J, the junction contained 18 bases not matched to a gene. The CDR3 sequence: CASSPYWREGQFPDTQYF. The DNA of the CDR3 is TGTGCCAGCAGCCCCTACTGGAGGGAGGGCCAGTTTCCAGATACGCAGTATTTT. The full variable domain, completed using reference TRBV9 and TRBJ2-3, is DSGVTQTPKHLITATGQRVTLRCSPRSGDLSVYWYQQSLDQGLQFLIQYYNGEERAKGNILERFSAQQFPDLHSELNLSSLELGDSALYFCASSPYWREGQFPDTQYFGPGTRLTVL.

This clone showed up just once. CDR3 loop: CASSLRSSLSNQPQHF. CDR3 DNA sequence: TGTGCCAGCAGTTTGAGGAGCAGCCTAAGCAATCAGCCCCAGCATTTT. This sequence joins TRBV28 and TRBJ1-5; no firm D call. V lost 3 bases and J lost 1, with 13 bases in between. This CDR3 spans 16 amino acids. Germline V gives CDR1 MDHEN, CDR2 SYDVKM.

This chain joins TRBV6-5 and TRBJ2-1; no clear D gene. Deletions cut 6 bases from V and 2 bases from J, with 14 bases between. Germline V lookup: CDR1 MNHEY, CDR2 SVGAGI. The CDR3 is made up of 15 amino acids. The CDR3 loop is CASRQGARPYNEQFF. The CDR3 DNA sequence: TGTGCCAGCAGACAAGGAGCCCGACCCTACAATGAGCAGTTCTTC.

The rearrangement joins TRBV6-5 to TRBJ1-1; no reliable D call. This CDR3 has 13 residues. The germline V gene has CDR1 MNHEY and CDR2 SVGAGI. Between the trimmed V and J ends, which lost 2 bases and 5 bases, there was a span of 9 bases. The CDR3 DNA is TGTGCCAGCAGTTACACGGCGGGGACTGAAGCTTTCTTT. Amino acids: CASSYTAGTEAFF.

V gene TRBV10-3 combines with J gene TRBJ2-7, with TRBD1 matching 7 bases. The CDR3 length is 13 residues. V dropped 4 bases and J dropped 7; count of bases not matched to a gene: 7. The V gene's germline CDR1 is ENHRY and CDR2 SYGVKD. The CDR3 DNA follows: TGTGCCATCAGTGCGGGACAGCCCCAGGAGCAGTACTTC. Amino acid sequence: CAISAGQPQEQYF.

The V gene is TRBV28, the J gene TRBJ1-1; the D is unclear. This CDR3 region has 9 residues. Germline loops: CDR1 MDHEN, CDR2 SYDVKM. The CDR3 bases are TGTTTTTTGAACACTGAAGCTTTCTTT. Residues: CFLNTEAFF.

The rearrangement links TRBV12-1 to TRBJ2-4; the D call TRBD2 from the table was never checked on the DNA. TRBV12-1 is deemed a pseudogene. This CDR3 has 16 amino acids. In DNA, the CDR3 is TGTGCCAGCAGCTTCCCTAGCGGCTTAGCCAAAAACATTCAGTACTTC. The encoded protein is CASSFPSGLAKNIQYF.

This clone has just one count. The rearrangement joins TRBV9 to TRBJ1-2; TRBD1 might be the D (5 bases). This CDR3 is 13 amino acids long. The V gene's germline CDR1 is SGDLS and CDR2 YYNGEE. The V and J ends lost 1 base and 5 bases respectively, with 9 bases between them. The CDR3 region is CASSVTAGYGYTF. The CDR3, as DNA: TGTGCCAGCAGCGTAACGGCAGGGTATGGCTACACCTTC. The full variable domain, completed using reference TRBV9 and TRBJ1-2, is DSGVTQTPKHLITATGQRVTLRCSPRSGDLSVYWYQQSLDQGLQFLIQYYNGEERAKGNILERFSAQQFPDLHSELNLSSLELGDSALYFCASSVTAGYGYTFGSGTRLTVV.

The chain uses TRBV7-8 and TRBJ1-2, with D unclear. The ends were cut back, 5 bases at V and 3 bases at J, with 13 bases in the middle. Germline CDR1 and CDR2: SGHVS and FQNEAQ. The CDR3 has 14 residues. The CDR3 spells CASSPNEWDYGYTF. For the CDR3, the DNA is TGTGCCAGCAGCCCAAATGAGTGGGACTATGGCTACACCTTC.

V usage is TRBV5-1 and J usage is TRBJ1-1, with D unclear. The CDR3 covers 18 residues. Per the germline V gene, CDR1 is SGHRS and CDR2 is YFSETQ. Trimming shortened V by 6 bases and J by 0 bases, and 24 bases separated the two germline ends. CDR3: CASTEIPRSPTMNTEAFF. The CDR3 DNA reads TGCGCCAGCACGGAAATTCCCAGGAGCCCGACAATGAACACTGAAGCTTTCTTT.

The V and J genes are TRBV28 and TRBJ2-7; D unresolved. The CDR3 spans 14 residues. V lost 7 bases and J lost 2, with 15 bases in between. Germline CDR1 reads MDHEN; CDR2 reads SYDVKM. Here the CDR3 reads CASTPRSGTYEQYF. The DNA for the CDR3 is TGTGCCAGCACTCCGAGGAGTGGGACCTACGAGCAGTACTTC.

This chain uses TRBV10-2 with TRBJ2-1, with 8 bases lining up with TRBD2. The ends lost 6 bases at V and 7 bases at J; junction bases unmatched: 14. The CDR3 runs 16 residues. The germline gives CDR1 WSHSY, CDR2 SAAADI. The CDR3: CASSYWHSGSRNEQFF. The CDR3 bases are TGCGCCAGCAGCTATTGGCACAGCGGGAGTCGAAATGAGCAGTTCTTC.

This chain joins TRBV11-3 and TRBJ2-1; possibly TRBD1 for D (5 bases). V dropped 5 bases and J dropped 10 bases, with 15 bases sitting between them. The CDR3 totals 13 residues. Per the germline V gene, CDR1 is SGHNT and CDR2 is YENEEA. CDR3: CASSRDSIKEQFF. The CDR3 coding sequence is TGTGCCAGCAGCCGTGACAGTATTAAGGAGCAGTTCTTC.

CDR3 nucleotide sequence: TGTGCCAGCAGCCTGGGGACAGGGGGCTACAATGAGCAGTTCTTC. Its protein product is CASSLGTGGYNEQFF. The chain combines TRBV3-1 (or the pseudogene TRBV3-2) with TRBJ2-1, with 11 bases that match TRBD1. V shed 4 bases, J shed 3 bases, and the junction held 2 bases outside the gene matches. The CDR3 consists of 15 residues. CDR1 is LGHDT, CDR2 YNNKEL, per germline (reference sequence).

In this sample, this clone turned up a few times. CDR3 loop: CAWKGTESNQPQHF. CDR3 nucleotides: TGTGCCTGGAAAGGAACGGAGAGCAATCAGCCCCAGCATTTT. The genes are TRBV30 and TRBJ1-5, with no clear D. CDR1 GTSNPN and CDR2 SVGIG come from the germline V gene (reference sequence). This CDR3 is 14 amino acids long. V dropped 4 bases and J dropped 1 base, with 11 bases sitting between them.

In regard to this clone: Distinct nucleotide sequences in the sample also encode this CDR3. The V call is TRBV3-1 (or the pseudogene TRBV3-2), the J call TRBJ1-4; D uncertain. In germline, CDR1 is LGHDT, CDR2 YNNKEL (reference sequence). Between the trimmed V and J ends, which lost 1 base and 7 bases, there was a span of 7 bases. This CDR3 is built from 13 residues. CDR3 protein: CASSQVRGEKLFF. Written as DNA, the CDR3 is TGTGCCAGCAGCCAAGTACGAGGTGAAAAACTGTTTTTT.

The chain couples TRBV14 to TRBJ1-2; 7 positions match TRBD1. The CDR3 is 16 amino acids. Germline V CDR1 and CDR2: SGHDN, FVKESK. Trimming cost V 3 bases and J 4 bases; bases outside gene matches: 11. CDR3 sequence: CASSQDRTGVVYGYTF. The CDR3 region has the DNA TGTGCCAGCAGCCAGGATCGGACAGGTGTGGTCTATGGCTACACCTTC.

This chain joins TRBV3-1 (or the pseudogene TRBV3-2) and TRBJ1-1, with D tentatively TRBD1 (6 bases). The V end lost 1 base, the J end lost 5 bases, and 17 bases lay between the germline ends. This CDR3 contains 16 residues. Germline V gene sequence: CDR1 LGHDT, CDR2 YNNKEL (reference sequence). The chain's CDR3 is CASSQGSGTKGTEAFF. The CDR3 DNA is TGTGCCAGCAGCCAAGGATCCGGGACAAAGGGGACTGAAGCTTTCTTT.

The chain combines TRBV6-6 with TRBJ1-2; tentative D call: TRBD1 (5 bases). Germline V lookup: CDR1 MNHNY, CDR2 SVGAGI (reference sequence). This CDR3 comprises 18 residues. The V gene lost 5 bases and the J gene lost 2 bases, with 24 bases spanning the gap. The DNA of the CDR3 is TGTGCCAGCAGTCCGACCGTTTTGGGGACGGCCAAGAACTATGGCTACACCTTC. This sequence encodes CASSPTVLGTAKNYGYTF.

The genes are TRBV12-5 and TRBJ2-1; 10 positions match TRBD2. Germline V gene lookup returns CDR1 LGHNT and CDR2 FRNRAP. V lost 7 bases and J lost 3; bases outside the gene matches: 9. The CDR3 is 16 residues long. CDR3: CASASLAGSFYNEQFF. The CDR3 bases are TGTGCTAGTGCCTCACTAGCGGGAAGTTTCTACAATGAGCAGTTCTTC.

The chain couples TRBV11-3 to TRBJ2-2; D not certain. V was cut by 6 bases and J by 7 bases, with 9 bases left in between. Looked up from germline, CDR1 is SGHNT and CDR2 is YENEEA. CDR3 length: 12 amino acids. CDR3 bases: TGTGCCAGCAGTTTGGGGAACGGGGAGCTGTTTTTT. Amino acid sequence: CASSLGNGELFF.

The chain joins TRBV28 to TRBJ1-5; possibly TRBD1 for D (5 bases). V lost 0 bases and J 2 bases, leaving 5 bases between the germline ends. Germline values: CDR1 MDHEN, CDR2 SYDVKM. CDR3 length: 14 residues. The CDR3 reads CASSLWGGNQPQHF. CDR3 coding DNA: TGTGCCAGCAGTTTATGGGGGGGCAATCAGCCCCAGCATTTT.

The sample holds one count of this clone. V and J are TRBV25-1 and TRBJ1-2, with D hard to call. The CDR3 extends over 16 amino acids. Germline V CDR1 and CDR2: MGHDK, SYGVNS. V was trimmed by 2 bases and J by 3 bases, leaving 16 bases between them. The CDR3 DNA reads TGTGCCAGCAGTGAACCGGGGAGTGGCGCGTACTATGGCTACACCTTC. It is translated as CASSEPGSGAYYGYTF.

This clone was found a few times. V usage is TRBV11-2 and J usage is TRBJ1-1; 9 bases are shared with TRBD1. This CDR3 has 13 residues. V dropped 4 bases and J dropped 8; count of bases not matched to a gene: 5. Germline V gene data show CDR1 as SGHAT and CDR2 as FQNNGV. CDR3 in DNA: TGTGCCAGCAGCTCCCGGGACAGGGCGGAAGCTTTCTTT. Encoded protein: CASSSRDRAEAFF. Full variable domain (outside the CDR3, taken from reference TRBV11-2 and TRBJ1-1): EAGVAQSPRYKIIEKRQSVAFWCNPISGHATLYWYQQILGQGPKLLIQFQNNGVVDDSQLPKDRFSAERLKGVDSTLKIQPAKLEDSAVYLCASSSRDRAEAFFGQGTRLTVV.

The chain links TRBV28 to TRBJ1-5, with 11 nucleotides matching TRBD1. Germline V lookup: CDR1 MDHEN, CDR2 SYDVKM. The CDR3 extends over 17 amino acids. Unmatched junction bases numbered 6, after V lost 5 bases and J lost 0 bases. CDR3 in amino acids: CASSQGQGDYSNQPQHF. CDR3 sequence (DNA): TGTGCCAGCAGTCAGGGACAGGGGGACTATAGCAATCAGCCCCAGCATTTT.

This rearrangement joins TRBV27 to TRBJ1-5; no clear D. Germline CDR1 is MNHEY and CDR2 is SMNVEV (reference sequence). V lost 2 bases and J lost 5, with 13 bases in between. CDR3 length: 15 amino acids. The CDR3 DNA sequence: TGTGCCAGCAGTTTAATAGGGCAGGCTCATCAGCCCCAGCATTTT. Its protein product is CASSLIGQAHQPQHF.

CDR3 in amino acids: CASSLGTGTGFHEQYF. Written as DNA, the CDR3 is TGTGCCAGCAGCTTAGGTACCGGGACAGGGTTTCACGAGCAGTACTTC. V is TRBV13 and J is TRBJ2-7; TRBD1 agrees at 9 bases. CDR1 and CDR2 from the germline V gene are PRHDT and FYEKMQ (reference sequence). V lost 0 bases, J lost 5 bases, and 8 bases stayed unmatched. The CDR3 spans 16 residues.